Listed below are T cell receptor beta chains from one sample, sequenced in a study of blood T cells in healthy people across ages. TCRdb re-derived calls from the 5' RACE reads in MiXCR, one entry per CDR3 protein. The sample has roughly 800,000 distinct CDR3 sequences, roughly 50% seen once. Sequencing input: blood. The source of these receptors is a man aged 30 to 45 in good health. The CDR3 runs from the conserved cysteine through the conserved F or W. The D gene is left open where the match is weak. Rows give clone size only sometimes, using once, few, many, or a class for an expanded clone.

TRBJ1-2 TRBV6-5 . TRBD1 TGTGCCAGCAGTCCTCGTATGGACAGGGCGGATGGCTACACCTTC CASSPRMDRADGYTF
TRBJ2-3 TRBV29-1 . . TGCAGCGTTGACCCAGCGGCTAGCACAGATACGCAGTATTTT CSVDPAASTDTQYF
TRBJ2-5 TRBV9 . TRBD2 TGTGCCAGCAGCGCGGGGAAGGGGACTAGCGGGAGGGGTGAGACCCAGTACTTC CASSAGKGTSGRGETQYF
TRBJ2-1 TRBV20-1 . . TGCAGTGCTAGAGGGCCGGGGCAGGTATACAATGAGCAGTTCTTC CSARGPGQVYNEQFF
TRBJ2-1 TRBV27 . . TGTGCCAGCAGGGTGCTCGGAAACGATGAGCAGTTCTTC CASRVLGNDEQFF
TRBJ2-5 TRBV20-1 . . TGCAGTGCCCGAGGGGGGGGGGCTAGGGAGACCCAGTACTTC CSARGGGARETQYF
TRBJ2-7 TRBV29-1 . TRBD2 TGCAGCGTTGAAGAGGACCCTAGGTGGGCGGGAGGACTCAATGAGCAGTACTTC CSVEEDPRWAGGLNEQYF
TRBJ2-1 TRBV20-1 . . TGCAGTGCTAGAGTTGGAGGCGTAGAAGTGTACAATGAGCAGTTCTTC CSARVGGVEVYNEQFF
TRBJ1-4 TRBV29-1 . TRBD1 TGCAGCGTTGAGAGGCTACAGGGGGGAAAGGTGTTTTTT CSVERLQGGKVFF
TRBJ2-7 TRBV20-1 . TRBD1 TGCAGTGCCAGAGGCGACAGGGGATTAGGCGAGCAGTACTTC CSARGDRGLGEQYF
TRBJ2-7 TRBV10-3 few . TGTGCCATCAGTGAGATGCTCGCCAGGACTTCCTACGAGCAGTACTTC CAISEMLARTSYEQYF
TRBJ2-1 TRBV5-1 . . TGCGCCAGCAGCTTGGGAGGGGATAACAATGAGCAGTTCTTC CASSLGGDNNEQFF
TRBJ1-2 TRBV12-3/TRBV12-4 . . TGTGCCAGCAGTTTCGCGGAGAGTAACTATGGCTACACCTTC CASSFAESNYGYTF
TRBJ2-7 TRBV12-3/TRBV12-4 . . TGTGCCAGCAGTGACGAGGGCCGGCACGAGCAGTACTTC CASSDEGRHEQYF
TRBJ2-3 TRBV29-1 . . TGCAGCGTCCGAAATACTGACTGGTCCGCAGATACGCAGTATTTT CSVRNTDWSADTQYF
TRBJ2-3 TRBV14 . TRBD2 TGTGCCAGCAGCCAAGACCCCCCACTAGCGGGAGACAGAGATACGCAGTATTTT CASSQDPPLAGDRDTQYF
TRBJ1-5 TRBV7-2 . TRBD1 TGTGCCAGCAGCCAGAGACAGGGGAATCAGCCCCAGCATTTT CASSQRQGNQPQHF